This is a list of T cell receptor beta chains from one sample in a study of beta chain features in type 1 diabetes. Using immunoSEQ multiplex PCR, the repertoire was profiled, and TCRdb retains in-frame clones only, with some absent. In the table there are around 430,000 clones, 25% to 35% of which are singletons. The specimen sequenced was naive CD4+ T cells from blood. These receptor sequences come from a man between 18 and 29 years old in good health. The CDR3 runs from the conserved cysteine through the conserved F or W. The order of the fields is CDR3 length, D gene, clone size, J gene, V gene, CDR3 DNA, CDR3 protein. D genes are given only for firm matches. The size entry is marked missing in some rows and otherwise reads once, few, many or a size class.

len: 14
d_gene: NA
abundance: NA
j_gene: TRBJ1-1
v_gene: TRBV30
CDR3nt: TGTGCCTGGAGCACCGGGACTTCCACGTCTGAAGCTTTCTTT
CDR3aa: CAWSTGTSTSEAFF

len: 13
d_gene: NA
abundance: NA
j_gene: TRBJ2-6
v_gene: TRBV27
CDR3nt: TGTGCCAGCAGTTTATGGGGGACCAACGTCCTGACTTTC
CDR3aa: CASSLWGTNVLTF

len: 18
d_gene: NA
abundance: NA
j_gene: TRBJ2-1
v_gene: TRBV9
CDR3nt: TGTGCCAGCAGCGTAGACGCTAGCTGGTTGTATGCCTACAATGAGCAGTTCTTC
CDR3aa: CASSVDASWLYAYNEQFF

len: 12
d_gene: NA
abundance: few
j_gene: TRBJ1-1
v_gene: TRBV10-3
CDR3nt: TGTGCCACTGGGGGCTTTGGAACTGAAGCTTTCTTT
CDR3aa: CATGGFGTEAFF

len: 15
d_gene: NA
abundance: few
j_gene: TRBJ1-2
v_gene: TRBV9
CDR3nt: TGTGCCAGCAGCCGGAGCGTGGGGAATAACTATGGCTACACCTTC
CDR3aa: CASSRSVGNNYGYTF

len: 13
d_gene: NA
abundance: few
j_gene: TRBJ1-1
v_gene: TRBV30
CDR3nt: TGTGCCTGCAGGAGGGAAGTCGGGACTGAAGCTTTCTTT
CDR3aa: CACRREVGTEAFF

len: 14
d_gene: TRBD2
abundance: NA
j_gene: TRBJ2-1
v_gene: TRBV30
CDR3nt: TGTGCCTGGAAGGGAGGGAGGGTCATTAATGAGCAGTTCTTC
CDR3aa: CAWKGGRVINEQFF

len: 13
d_gene: NA
abundance: NA
j_gene: TRBJ2-3
v_gene: TRBV7-6
CDR3nt: TGTGCCAGCAGCCCGCCGCTCCCAGATACGCAGTATTTT
CDR3aa: CASSPPLPDTQYF

len: 15
d_gene: TRBD1
abundance: NA
j_gene: TRBJ1-1
v_gene: TRBV7-9
CDR3nt: TGTGCCAGCAGCCCGGGGACAGGGAAGTACACTGAAGCTTTCTTT
CDR3aa: CASSPGTGKYTEAFF

len: 13
d_gene: NA
abundance: NA
j_gene: TRBJ2-7
v_gene: TRBV2
CDR3nt: TGTGCCAGCAGGATCGTAAACAGGGCCGAGCAGTACTTC
CDR3aa: CASRIVNRAEQYF

len: 15
d_gene: NA
abundance: few
j_gene: TRBJ1-1
v_gene: TRBV4-3
CDR3nt: TGCGCCAGCAGCCACACGGGACATTTGAACACTGAAGCTTTCTTT
CDR3aa: CASSHTGHLNTEAFF

len: 14
d_gene: TRBD2
abundance: NA
j_gene: TRBJ2-3
v_gene: TRBV7-2
CDR3nt: TGTGCCAGCAGCTCAAGCGGGAGTGCAGATACGCAGTATTTT
CDR3aa: CASSSSGSADTQYF

len: 16
d_gene: TRBD2
abundance: few
j_gene: TRBJ2-7
v_gene: TRBV5-6
CDR3nt: TGTGCCAGCAGCTTGGTCGGGGCTAGCGGGAGCTACGAGCAGTACTTC
CDR3aa: CASSLVGASGSYEQYF

len: 13
d_gene: TRBD1
abundance: NA
j_gene: TRBJ1-2
v_gene: TRBV30
CDR3nt: TGTGCCTGGAGGGGGACAGGAAACTATGGCTACACCTTC
CDR3aa: CAWRGTGNYGYTF

len: 12
d_gene: NA
abundance: NA
j_gene: TRBJ2-1
v_gene: TRBV6-1
CDR3nt: TGTGCCAGCATCCCCGACTACAATGAGCAGTTCTTC
CDR3aa: CASIPDYNEQFF

len: 13
d_gene: NA
abundance: few
j_gene: TRBJ2-1
v_gene: TRBV21-1
CDR3nt: TGTGCCAGCATAGGGGACAGTTACAATGAGCAGTTCTTC
CDR3aa: CASIGDSYNEQFF

len: 14
d_gene: TRBD2
abundance: once
j_gene: TRBJ2-1
v_gene: TRBV30
CDR3nt: TGTGCCTGGAGCCGGCTAGCGGGGATCAATGAGCAGTTCTTC
CDR3aa: CAWSRLAGINEQFF

len: 12
d_gene: TRBD1
abundance: NA
j_gene: TRBJ1-2
v_gene: TRBV16
CDR3nt: TGTGCCAGCAGCCAATCAGGGACAGGGCTGACCTTC
CDR3aa: CASSQSGTGLTF

len: 13
d_gene: NA
abundance: NA
j_gene: TRBJ1-3
v_gene: TRBV10-2
CDR3nt: TGCGCCAGCAGTGAGTCGATGGGAAACACCATATATTTT
CDR3aa: CASSESMGNTIYF

len: 11
d_gene: TRBD2
abundance: NA
j_gene: TRBJ2-1
v_gene: TRBV6-6
CDR3nt: TGTGCCAGCACCCCGGGGGGTGAGCAGTTCTTC
CDR3aa: CASTPGGEQFF

len: 13
d_gene: NA
abundance: NA
j_gene: TRBJ1-1
v_gene: TRBV7-9
CDR3nt: TGTGCCAGCAGCTTAATCGGGGGCACTGAAGCTTTCTTT
CDR3aa: CASSLIGGTEAFF

len: 16
d_gene: TRBD2
abundance: NA
j_gene: TRBJ2-1
v_gene: TRBV7-8
CDR3nt: TGTGCCAGCAGCCTTCGACTAGCGGGAGAGGACAATGAGCAGTTCTTC
CDR3aa: CASSLRLAGEDNEQFF

len: 11
d_gene: NA
abundance: few
j_gene: TRBJ2-7
v_gene: TRBV29-1
CDR3nt: TGCAGCGTTGGGCCGCTCTACGAGCAGTACTTC
CDR3aa: CSVGPLYEQYF

len: 20
d_gene: NA
abundance: NA
j_gene: TRBJ2-4
v_gene: TRBV29-1
CDR3nt: TGCAGCGTTGCACGACCTAACGGACGGTCAGCGGTTGAAGCCAAAAACATTCAGTACTTC
CDR3aa: CSVARPNGRSAVEAKNIQYF

len: 13
d_gene: TRBD1
abundance: few
j_gene: TRBJ1-1
v_gene: TRBV9
CDR3nt: TGTGCCAGCAGCGTAGAACAGGGGAGTAAGGCTTTCTTT
CDR3aa: CASSVEQGSKAFF

len: 13
d_gene: TRBD2
abundance: NA
j_gene: TRBJ2-5
v_gene: TRBV30
CDR3nt: TGTGCCTGGAGACTAGCGGGGCAAGAGACCCAGTACTTC
CDR3aa: CAWRLAGQETQYF

len: 15
d_gene: NA
abundance: once
j_gene: TRBJ2-1
v_gene: TRBV4-2
CDR3nt: TGTGCCAGCAGCCAAAGCGATGGGTCCTACAATGAGCAGTTCTTC
CDR3aa: CASSQSDGSYNEQFF

len: 14
d_gene: TRBD1
abundance: NA
j_gene: TRBJ2-4
v_gene: TRBV25-1
CDR3nt: TGTGCCAGCAGTCCTCAGGGACAGACAAACATTCAGTACTTC
CDR3aa: CASSPQGQTNIQYF

len: 15
d_gene: NA
abundance: few
j_gene: TRBJ2-5
v_gene: TRBV9
CDR3nt: TGTGCCAGCAGCGTTTCTGTGACAGGACAAGAGACCCAGTACTTC
CDR3aa: CASSVSVTGQETQYF

len: 14
d_gene: TRBD2
abundance: NA
j_gene: TRBJ2-7
v_gene: TRBV29-1
CDR3nt: TGCAGCGTTTCCCACAGCGGGAGATCCTACGAGCAGTACTTC
CDR3aa: CSVSHSGRSYEQYF

len: 17
d_gene: TRBD1
abundance: NA
j_gene: TRBJ1-5
v_gene: TRBV9
CDR3nt: TGTGCCAGCAGCCGATCGGGACAGATAGATAGCAATCAGCCCCAGCATTTT
CDR3aa: CASSRSGQIDSNQPQHF

len: 16
d_gene: NA
abundance: NA
j_gene: TRBJ2-2
v_gene: TRBV29-1
CDR3nt: TGCAGCGCCCGCACCGGGACAAGATCATACACCGGGGAGCTGTTTTTT
CDR3aa: CSARTGTRSYTGELFF

len: 14
d_gene: NA
abundance: NA
j_gene: TRBJ2-1
v_gene: TRBV18
CDR3nt: TGTGCCAGCTCACCACTCGAACTTTCCAATGAGCAGTTCTTC
CDR3aa: CASSPLELSNEQFF

len: 12
d_gene: NA
abundance: few
j_gene: TRBJ2-3
v_gene: TRBV2
CDR3nt: TGTGCCAGCAGTGTGTCCACAGATACGCAGTATTTT
CDR3aa: CASSVSTDTQYF

len: 14
d_gene: TRBD2
abundance: NA
j_gene: TRBJ2-7
v_gene: TRBV9
CDR3nt: TGTGCCAGCAGCCTAGCGGGAGGGCCCTACGAGCAGTACTTC
CDR3aa: CASSLAGGPYEQYF

len: 15
d_gene: NA
abundance: NA
j_gene: TRBJ2-7
v_gene: TRBV18
CDR3nt: TGTGCCAGCTCACCGTCTGTTGGGAGAACAGAAGAGCAGTACTTC
CDR3aa: CASSPSVGRTEEQYF

len: 16
d_gene: TRBD1
abundance: NA
j_gene: TRBJ1-2
v_gene: TRBV9
CDR3nt: TGTGCCAGCAGCGGGCCTTCAGGGGGCGTTTACTATGGCTACACCTTC
CDR3aa: CASSGPSGGVYYGYTF

len: 11
d_gene: NA
abundance: few
j_gene: TRBJ2-7
v_gene: TRBV7-9
CDR3nt: TGTGCCAGCAGTCCCTCCTACGAGCAGTACTTC
CDR3aa: CASSPSYEQYF

len: 12
d_gene: NA
abundance: NA
j_gene: TRBJ2-7
v_gene: TRBV30
CDR3nt: TGTGCCTGGAGTGTCCAATCCTACGAGCAGTACTTC
CDR3aa: CAWSVQSYEQYF

len: 13
d_gene: NA
abundance: few
j_gene: TRBJ2-1
v_gene: TRBV7-9
CDR3nt: TGTGCCAGCAGCTTAGTTACCCTGGATGAGCAGTTCTTC
CDR3aa: CASSLVTLDEQFF

len: 14
d_gene: TRBD1
abundance: NA
j_gene: TRBJ2-7
v_gene: TRBV2
CDR3nt: TGTGCCAGCAGACAGACAGGGGGACCCTACGAGCAGTACTTC
CDR3aa: CASRQTGGPYEQYF

len: 14
d_gene: NA
abundance: NA
j_gene: TRBJ2-3
v_gene: TRBV7-2
CDR3nt: TGTGCCAGCAGCTTACAGTTTTCCGGACCTACGCAGTATTTT
CDR3aa: CASSLQFSGPTQYF

len: 14
d_gene: TRBD2
abundance: few
j_gene: TRBJ2-3
v_gene: TRBV29-1
CDR3nt: TGCAGCGTTGAAGATAGGACTAGGACAGATACGCAGTATTTT
CDR3aa: CSVEDRTRTDTQYF

len: 13
d_gene: NA
abundance: NA
j_gene: TRBJ2-7
v_gene: TRBV7-2
CDR3nt: TGTGCCAGCAGCTGGGACGGGACCTACGAGCAGTACTTC
CDR3aa: CASSWDGTYEQYF